This T cell receptor beta chain was recovered during a study of blood T cell repertoires in COVID-19. Profiled with immunoSEQ multiplex PCR; TCRdb holds only in-frame clones, not every one. The sample includes over 70,000 clones, 70% to 85% of them seen just once. With 5 bases removed from V and 11 bases from J, the gap between germline ends came to 18 bases. There are 13 residues in the CDR3. Germline values: CDR1 SEHNR, CDR2 FQNEAQ (reference sequence). The specimen sequenced was peripheral blood. The clonotype originates from a woman aged 55 to 70 with acute or convalescent COVID-19. This chain links TRBV7-9 with TRBJ1-1; no clear D. The DNA of the CDR3 is TGTGCCAGCAGCCCATCCGGGTCCTCTCGGGCTTTCTTT. Amino acids: CASSPSGSSRAFF.